The 30 T cell receptor beta chains listed next were all sequenced from one sample in a study of cytotoxic CD8 clonotypes in ibrutinib-treated CLL. TCRdb keeps only in-frame clones here, not all; method: immunoSEQ multiplex PCR. The sample records tens of thousands of clones, about 72% being singletons. The sample in question was PBMCs, obtained after 12 months of ibrutinib treatment. Receptors were obtained from a human donor with chronic lymphocytic leukemia.

V is TRBV4-1 and J is TRBJ2-7; 9 positions agree with TRBD2. Germline V lookup: CDR1 MGHRA, CDR2 YSYEKL. J gave up 1 base and V 2 bases, and 9 bases lay outside the gene matches. The CDR3 has 17 amino acids. In DNA, the CDR3 is TGCGCCAGCAGCCAACAACCTCCTAGCGGGGAGTCCTACGAGCAGTACTTC. This gives the protein CASSQQPPSGESYEQYF.

The J gene is TRBJ2-1, the V gene TRBV13; TRBD1 aligns across 7 bases. V was clipped by 0 bases and J by 1 base; unmatched bases: 3. The CDR3 covers 16 residues. From germline, CDR1 is PRHDT and CDR2 FYEKMQ (reference sequence). CDR3 region: CASSLGLGQSYNEQFF. The CDR3 DNA follows: TGTGCCAGCAGCTTAGGCCTGGGACAGTCCTACAATGAGCAGTTCTTC.

The chain is built from TRBV11-2 and TRBJ1-3; maybe TRBD1 (6 bases). Trimming pared 0 bases from V and 0 bases from J, leaving 18 bases between. The CDR3 covers 19 residues. The V gene's germline CDR1 is SGHAT and CDR2 FQNNGV. The CDR3 loop is CASSLDPRLTGPSGNTIYF. The CDR3 bases are TGTGCCAGCAGCTTAGACCCCCGATTGACAGGTCCCTCTGGAAACACCATATATTTT.

This chain links TRBV11-2 with TRBJ2-5; 10 positions agree with TRBD2. Near its end, the DNA agrees better with TRBJ2-7, so the J call may be wrong. Germline assignment: CDR1 SGHAT and CDR2 FQNNGV. This CDR3 region has 17 residues. CDR3: CASSSVRTSGSSYEQYF. DNA of the CDR3: TGTGCCAGCAGCTCCGTTCGGACTAGCGGCTCATCCTACGAGCAGTACTTC.

The chain is built from TRBV2 and TRBJ2-1; D is perhaps TRBD1 (5 bases). The V gene lost 3 bases and the J gene lost 0 bases, with 9 bases spanning the gap. Germline CDR1 and CDR2: SNHLY and FYNNEI. The CDR3 contains 15 residues. CDR3 nucleotide sequence: TGTGCCAGCAGTGAGGGGCGGTCCTCCTACAATGAGCAGTTCTTC. It encodes CASSEGRSSYNEQFF.

V and J are TRBV9 and TRBJ2-2, with D possibly TRBD1 on 5 matching bases. The CDR3 contains 16 residues. CDR1 and CDR2 from the germline V gene are SGDLS and YYNGEE. The ends were cut back, 0 bases at V and 5 bases at J, with 14 bases in the middle. In nucleotides, the CDR3 is TGTGCCAGCAGCGTAGCTGATCAGGGCATGACCGGGGAGCTGTTTTTT. Translating it yields CASSVADQGMTGELFF.

This clone was found once. CDR3 in DNA: TGTGCCAGCAGTCCAGACACTCAAGAGACCCAGTACTTC. Encoded protein: CASSPDTQETQYF. V is TRBV27 and J is TRBJ2-5; D gene uncertain. Germline-derived CDR1 and CDR2 are MNHEY and SMNVEV (reference sequence). V was shortened by 5 bases and J by 2 bases, with 9 bases between the two germline ends. CDR3 length: 13 residues.

The V and J genes are TRBV27 and TRBJ2-1; 10 bases are shared with TRBD2. Germline values: CDR1 MNHEY, CDR2 SMNVEV (reference sequence). The CDR3 extends over 14 amino acids. Losses at the gene ends were 8 bases for V and 7 bases for J; bases not matched to a gene: 8. Written as DNA, the CDR3 is TGTGCCAGCCAAGCGGGAGGGCCTTTAAATGAGCAGTTCTTC. Amino acid sequence: CASQAGGPLNEQFF.

This clone was seen once. The V and J genes are TRBV6-5 and TRBJ2-1; perhaps TRBD2 as D (6 bases). The ends were cut back, 0 bases at V and 5 bases at J, with 14 bases in the middle. The CDR3 covers 16 residues. Germline V lookup: CDR1 MNHEY, CDR2 SVGAGI. CDR3 residues: CASSYSAGFTNNEQFF. CDR3 nucleotides: TGTGCCAGCAGTTACTCGGCGGGATTTACCAACAATGAGCAGTTCTTC.

The chain links TRBV11-3 to TRBJ2-1; either TRBD1 or TRBD2 may supply D (5 bases each). The V gene's germline CDR1 is SGHNT and CDR2 YENEEA. Deletions cut 3 bases from V and 5 bases from J, with 20 bases between. CDR3 size: 17 residues. CDR3 nucleotides: TGTGCCAGCAGCTTTTCCGACGGGCTGGGGGTACACAATGAGCAGTTCTTC. Translation gives CASSFSDGLGVHNEQFF.

The chain carries TRBV18 and TRBJ2-1, with a weak D call TRBD2 (5 bases). V dropped 5 bases and J dropped 3 bases, with 14 bases sitting between them. Germline values: CDR1 KGHSH, CDR2 LQKENI. CDR3 size: 15 residues. The CDR3 sequence is CASSAVTDYYNEQFF. The CDR3 coding sequence is TGTGCCAGCTCAGCGGTAACCGACTACTACAATGAGCAGTTCTTC.

About this clone: Germline is not matched at one junction end, which may reflect a read error. CDR3 sequence reads: CASGEPTDGRGAQHF. DNA for the CDR3: TGCGCCAGCGGTGAGCCTACAGACGGTCGGGGGGCCCAGCATTTT. The genes are TRBV10-2 and TRBJ1-5; tentative D call: TRBD1 (5 bases). CDR1 is WSHSY and CDR2 is SAAADI in the germline V gene. The CDR3 contains 15 residues.

This clone has more than one count but fewer than ten. The chain carries TRBV2 and TRBJ2-1; D not certain. Trimming took off 4 bases at V and 0 bases at J, with 10 bases between the two ends. The CDR3 sequence is 15 residues long. CDR1 and CDR2 from the germline V gene are SNHLY and FYNNEI. Written as DNA, the CDR3 is TGTGCCAGCAGTGGTCGATACAGCTCCTACAATGAGCAGTTCTTC. Translating it yields CASSGRYSSYNEQFF.

The J gene is TRBJ2-7, the V gene TRBV30, with D tentatively TRBD1 (5 bases). The CDR3 runs to 12 residues. Germline loops: CDR1 GTSNPN, CDR2 SVGIG (reference sequence). The V and J ends lost 2 bases and 7 bases respectively, with 12 bases between them. The CDR3 loop is CAWSQTVPEQYF. The CDR3 bases are TGTGCCTGGAGTCAGACAGTCCCTGAGCAGTACTTC.

V usage is TRBV7-9 and J usage is TRBJ2-2; D is undetermined. This CDR3 contains 15 residues. Germline V gene sequence: CDR1 SEHNR, CDR2 FQNEAQ (reference sequence). The V gene lost 5 bases and the J gene lost 6 bases, with 16 bases spanning the gap. The CDR3 bases are TGTGCCAGCAGCCCGACGGGTAGCTTGGCCGGGGAGCTGTTTTTT. It specifies CASSPTGSLAGELFF.

This clone was seen a few times. The chain uses TRBV20-1 and TRBJ2-7; unclear D gene. The CDR3 is 10 amino acids. V lost 0 bases to trimming and J lost 7 bases, with 4 bases between them. Per germline, CDR1 DFQATT and CDR2 SNEGSKA (reference sequence). The CDR3 sequence is CSARDGEQYF. CDR3 coding DNA: TGCAGTGCTAGAGACGGGGAGCAGTACTTC.

This clone has a handful of counts. The chain couples TRBV7-2 to TRBJ2-7; no firm D call. V shed 4 bases and J shed 0 bases, with 4 bases lying between them. The CDR3 consists of 12 residues. Germline V gives CDR1 SGHTA, CDR2 FQGNSA. DNA of the CDR3: TGTGCCAGCAGCTCCTCCTCCTACGAGCAGTACTTC. Its translation: CASSSSSYEQYF.

The CDR3 loop reads CASSSRYSGELFF. Written as DNA, the CDR3 is TGTGCCAGCAGTTCCCGTTACTCCGGGGAGCTGTTTTTT. The chain uses TRBV27 and TRBJ2-2, with unresolved D. Deletions cut 4 bases from V and 6 bases from J, with 9 bases between. The CDR3 covers 13 residues. The germline gives CDR1 MNHEY, CDR2 SMNVEV (reference sequence).

The chain employs TRBV9 and TRBJ1-2; D perhaps matches TRBD1 (6 bases). The ends were cut back, 4 bases at V and 5 bases at J, with 15 bases in the middle. Per the germline V gene, CDR1 is SGDLS and CDR2 is YYNGEE. The CDR3 loop spans 14 amino acids. The CDR3 nucleotides are TGTGCCAGCAGCCCTGGACAGAGCCCTTATGGCTACACCTTC. Protein sequence: CASSPGQSPYGYTF.

This chain joins TRBV7-2 and TRBJ1-1; weak D call: TRBD1 (6 bases). The germline gives CDR1 SGHTA, CDR2 FQGNSA. The CDR3 spans 14 residues. V dropped 1 base and J dropped 4 bases, with 10 bases sitting between them. The CDR3 sequence: CASSLVLGGTEAFF. CDR3 sequence (DNA): TGTGCCAGCAGCTTAGTGTTAGGGGGCACTGAAGCTTTCTTT.

J is TRBJ2-1 and V is TRBV5-1, with 13 bases aligning to TRBD2. V was pared by 4 bases and J by 6 bases, with 4 bases of the junction left unmatched. The CDR3 spans 15 residues. The germline CDR1 and CDR2 sequences are SGHRS and YFSETQ. CDR3 sequence (DNA): TGCGCCAGCAGCCCGGGACTAGCGGGACTCAATGAGCAGTTCTTC. Amino acid sequence: CASSPGLAGLNEQFF.

The CDR3 loop reads CASSPGTGSRDTQYF. DNA of the CDR3: TGTGCCAGCAGTCCCGGGACAGGTTCGAGAGATACGCAGTATTTT. The genes are TRBV2 and TRBJ2-3; 8 bases agree with TRBD1. This CDR3 is built from 15 residues. The germline V gene has CDR1 SNHLY and CDR2 FYNNEI. V lost 5 bases, J lost 5 bases, and 9 bases stayed unmatched.

This clone turned up a few times. The rearrangement joins TRBV28 to TRBJ1-5; no clear D gene. V was pared by 5 bases and J by 2 bases, with 16 bases between. The germline gives CDR1 MDHEN, CDR2 SYDVKM. The CDR3 consists of 16 residues. The CDR3: CASSPVPFVGNQPQHF. For the CDR3, the DNA is TGTGCCAGCAGTCCTGTGCCTTTCGTAGGCAATCAGCCCCAGCATTTT.

The chain couples TRBV9 to TRBJ1-1; 7 positions match TRBD1. V dropped 0 bases and J dropped 4; count of bases not matched to a gene: 6. The CDR3 extends over 15 amino acids. CDR1 and CDR2 from the germline V gene are SGDLS and YYNGEE. CDR3 loop: CASSVGDSDFTEAFF. The CDR3 DNA reads as TGTGCCAGCAGCGTAGGGGACAGCGACTTCACTGAAGCTTTCTTT.

The CDR3 here is CASSPRLAGVLYEQYF. The DNA of the CDR3 is TGTGCCAGCAGCCCCCGACTAGCGGGAGTCCTCTACGAGCAGTACTTC. The chain has TRBV9 and TRBJ2-7, with 12 bases identical to TRBD2. Germline lookup yields CDR1 SGDLS and CDR2 YYNGEE. CDR3 length equals 16 residues. Trimming at V came to 4 bases and at J to 3 bases, leaving 8 bases not matched to a gene.

This CDR3 is CASKRVATNEKLFF. CDR3 coding DNA: TGTGCCAGTAAAAGGGTTGCAACTAATGAAAAACTGTTTTTT. The genes are TRBV27 and TRBJ1-4; D uncertain. V was pared by 9 bases and J by 0 bases, with 11 bases between. Germline CDR1 and CDR2: MNHEY and SMNVEV (reference sequence). CDR3 size: 14 residues.

This clone was counted a single time. The rearrangement uses TRBV15 and TRBJ2-5; 7 bases fit TRBD1. The CDR3 runs to 16 residues. V shed 2 bases and J 4 bases; nucleotides not matched to a gene: 10. Germline values: CDR1 LNHNV, CDR2 YYDKDF (reference sequence). DNA of the CDR3: TGTGCCACCAGCAGATCCACCCCGGACAGGATAGAGACCCAGTACTTC. Translating it yields CATSRSTPDRIETQYF.

The V call is TRBV18, the J call TRBJ2-1, with 8 nucleotides matching TRBD2. Germline CDR1 is KGHSH and CDR2 is LQKENI. This CDR3 contains 14 residues. V was pared by 3 bases and J by 8 bases, with 6 bases of the junction left unmatched. As DNA, the CDR3 is TGTGCCAGCTCACCCCGCCCAGCGGGAGATGAGCAGTTCTTC. This encodes CASSPRPAGDEQFF. Full variable domain (remainder filled in from reference TRBV18 and TRBJ2-1): NAGVMQNPRHLVRRRGQEARLRCSPMKGHSHVYWYRQLPEEGLKFMVYLQKENIIDESGMPKERFSAEFPKEGPSILRIQQVVRGDSAAYFCASSPRPAGDEQFFGPGTRLTVL.

This clone occurred a few times. This rearrangement joins TRBV9 to TRBJ1-4; 9 nucleotides align to TRBD1. Trimming removed 4 bases from V and 6 bases from J; junction bases left unmatched: 4. The germline gives CDR1 SGDLS, CDR2 YYNGEE. The CDR3 consists of 14 residues. The CDR3 bases are TGTGCCAGCAGCCCAGACAGGGGGGATGAAAAACTGTTTTTT. Its translation: CASSPDRGDEKLFF.

The CDR3 region is CATIQPTGLSPTYSNQPQHF. For the CDR3, the DNA is TGTGCCACCATCCAACCAACGGGCCTCAGCCCCACTTATAGCAATCAGCCCCAGCATTTT. The chain links TRBV28 to TRBJ1-5; D gene unclear. Looked up from germline, CDR1 is MDHEN and CDR2 is SYDVKM. The V end lost 10 bases, the J end lost 0 bases, and 31 bases lay between the germline ends. The CDR3 loop spans 20 amino acids.